A single sample is the source of the 21 T cell receptor gamma chains below, sequenced in a study of gamma-delta T cells after stem cell transplantation. TCRdb ran CATT on the RT-PCR reads. This table has approximately 740 gamma-chain clones, roughly 35% appearing once. Sequencing input: gamma-delta T cells. Receptors were obtained from a human donor. It is not recorded whose cells these are; they may come from a transplant donor.

This clone occurred a few times. V usage is TRGV9 and J usage is TRGJP. In the absence of a J gene in TCRdb, the DNA was matched to germline to assign it here. CDR1 and CDR2 from the germline V gene are GITISATS and ISYDGTV (reference sequence). The trim removed 5 bases at V and 11 bases at J, leaving 12 bases unmatched. The CDR3 extends over 16 amino acids. In DNA, the CDR3 is TGTGCCTTGTGGGTAAACCCCAAGGTGGGCAAAAAAATCAAGGTATTT. It specifies CALWVNPKVGKKIKVF.

In the case of this clone: Other DNA sequences within the sample encode an identical CDR3. The gene calls are TRGV9 and TRGJ1 or TRGJ2. TCRdb gives no J gene; it was assigned here by matching the DNA to germline. This CDR3 contains 13 residues. CDR1 is GITISATS and CDR2 is ISYDGTV in the germline V gene (reference sequence). V lost 2 bases, J lost 3 bases, and 4 bases stayed unmatched. This chain's CDR3 is CALWEGPYYKKLF. Here the CDR3 DNA reads TGTGCCTTGTGGGAGGGACCTTATTATAAGAAACTCTTT.

As to this clone: A read error may explain this, as a much larger clone is one base away. The J gene has no call, while the V gene is TRGV2. The germline gives CDR1 EGSNGY, CDR2 YDSYNSKV. The CDR3 spans 13 residues. The CDR3 region is CATWDGPNPKRLF. CDR3 in DNA: TGTGCCACCTGGGACGGGCCGAACCCTAAGAGACTCTTT.

By frequency in the sample, this clone is large (0.1 to 1%). This chain joins TRGV2 and TRGJ1 or TRGJ2. TCRdb gives no J gene; it was assigned here by matching the DNA to germline. The germline V gene encodes CDR1 EGSNGY and CDR2 YDSYNSKV. This CDR3 comprises 13 residues. The junction had 8 bases not matched to a gene; V was cut back by 0 bases and J by 9 bases. This CDR3 is CATWDGPNPKKLF. CDR3 nucleotides: TGTGCCACCTGGGACGGGCCGAACCCTAAGAAACTCTTT.

This clone has more than one count but fewer than ten. This CDR3 is CATWDGPRDWIKTF. CDR3 bases: TGTGCCACCTGGGATGGGCCTCGTGATTGGATCAAGACGTTT. The rearrangement links TRGV4 to TRGJP2. No J gene was available from TCRdb, and it was assigned here by a germline match of the DNA. Germline-derived CDR1 and CDR2 are EGSTGY and YDSYTSSV. This CDR3 spans 14 amino acids. The V segment lost 0 bases and the J segment 6 bases; nucleotides outside the gene matches: 4.

This clone has a handful of counts. The gene calls are TRGV9 and TRGJ1 or TRGJ2. The J gene, absent from TCRdb, was called here by matching the DNA to germline. The CDR3 spans 14 residues. Germline assignment: CDR1 GITISATS and CDR2 ISYDGTV (reference sequence). V trimming: 3 bases; J trimming: 3 bases; junction bases outside the gene matches: 8. The CDR3 coding sequence is TGTGCCTTGTGGGAGCCGTCTACTTATTATAAGAAACTCTTT. It is translated as CALWEPSTYYKKLF.

Of note for this clone: Since a far larger clone is one base different, this is likely a read error. V is TRGV3 and J is TRGJP1. Since TCRdb gives no J gene, matching the DNA to germline was used here to assign it. CDR1 VTNTFY and CDR2 YDVSTARD come from the germline V gene (reference sequence). The CDR3 has 15 amino acids. V shed 3 bases, J shed 3 bases, and the junction held 7 bases outside the gene matches. CDR3 in amino acids: CATWDALATGWFKIF. The DNA of the CDR3 is TGTGCCACCTGGGACGCCCTTGCCACTGGTTGGTTCAAGATATTT.

By frequency in the sample, this clone is large (0.1 to 1%). V gene TRGV9 combines with J gene TRGJ1 or TRGJ2. TCRdb lists no J gene, so it was determined here by aligning the DNA to germline. V dropped 1 base and J dropped 8; count of bases not matched to a gene: 5. This CDR3 region has 12 residues. Germline-derived CDR1 and CDR2 are GITISATS and ISYDGTV (reference sequence). CDR3 in amino acids: CALWEVHNKKLF. In nucleotides, the CDR3 is TGTGCCTTGTGGGAGGTTCATAATAAGAAACTCTTT.

This clone counts as hyperexpanded (1% or more). The same CDR3 arises from other DNA sequences in this sample as well. This rearrangement joins TRGV9 to TRGJP. No J gene was available from TCRdb, and it was assigned here by a germline match of the DNA. The CDR3 spans 16 residues. V shed 1 base, J shed 4 bases, and the junction held 1 base outside the gene matches. Germline lookup yields CDR1 GITISATS and CDR2 ISYDGTV (reference sequence). The CDR3 sequence is CALWEVQELGKKIKVF. DNA for the CDR3: TGTGCCTTGTGGGAGGTACAAGAGTTGGGCAAAAAAATCAAGGTATTT.

This clone was counted only a few times. The J gene is TRGJ1 or TRGJ2, the V gene TRGV4. TCRdb does not report a J gene; here it was assigned by matching the DNA to germline references. CDR1 is EGSTGY and CDR2 is YDSYTSSV in the germline V gene. CDR3 size: 14 residues. Trimming at V came to 0 bases and at J to 2 bases, leaving 4 bases not matched to a gene. The DNA for the CDR3 is TGTGCCACCTGGGATGGGCCCCATTATTATAAGAAACTCTTT. It yields the protein CATWDGPHYYKKLF.

About this clone itself: A much larger clonotype is one base distant, so this may be a read error. The chain carries TRGV9 and TRGJ1 or TRGJ2. Here the J gene was assigned by germline matching of the DNA, as TCRdb has none. The CDR3 length is 17 residues. V trimming: 2 bases; J trimming: 5 bases; junction bases outside the gene matches: 18. Germline CDR1 and CDR2: GITISATS and ISYDGTV (reference sequence). The CDR3, as DNA: TGTGCCTTGTGGGAGGACCTGAAGTCGGCCATGCATTATAAGAAACTCTTT. It translates to CALWEDLKSAMHYKKLF.

This clone has a handful of counts. Other DNA sequences of this sample code for an identical CDR3. The J gene is TRGJ1 or TRGJ2, the V gene TRGV9. Germline matching of the DNA provided the J gene here, since TCRdb leaves it blank. V shed 0 bases, J shed 4 bases, and the junction held 0 bases outside the gene matches. Looked up from germline, CDR1 is GITISATS and CDR2 is ISYDGTV (reference sequence). The CDR3 extends over 12 amino acids. The CDR3 DNA reads TGTGCCTTGTGGGAGGTGTATTATAAGAAACTCTTT. Protein: CALWEVYYKKLF.

Concerning this clone: Its ends do not fully match the called genes, so a read error is possible. V and J are TRGV9 and TRGJP. No J segment appears in TCRdb, so it was assigned here by matching the sequence to germline. Germline CDR1 reads GITISATS; CDR2 reads ISYDGTV (reference sequence). This CDR3 comprises 16 residues. CDR3 nucleotide sequence: TGTGCCTCGTGGGAGGTGTCGCCGTTGGGCAAAAAAACCAAGGTATTT. Protein product: CASWEVSPLGKKTKVF.

V is TRGV9 and J is TRGJP2. The J gene is not listed in TCRdb, so it was assigned here from a DNA match to germline. The V and J ends lost 3 bases and 11 bases, in that order; junction bases with no gene match: 12. This CDR3 contains 14 residues. The V gene's germline CDR1 is GITISATS and CDR2 ISYDGTV (reference sequence). In DNA, the CDR3 is TGTGCCTTGTGGGAGCCCCCCTGGCAATGGATCAAGACGTTT. Translated, it gives CALWEPPWQWIKTF.

As to this clone: A much larger clonotype is one base distant, so this may be a read error. This chain uses TRGV9 with TRGJP. No J segment appears in TCRdb, so it was assigned here by matching the sequence to germline. CDR3 size: 16 residues. CDR1 GITISATS and CDR2 ISYDGTV come from the germline V gene (reference sequence). The CDR3: CALWEVKELGKKSKVF. The CDR3 DNA sequence: TGTGCCTTGTGGGAGGTCAAAGAGTTGGGCAAAAAAAGCAAGGTATTT.

About this clone itself: A read error may account for a junction end that differs from germline. Other DNA sequences of this sample code for an identical CDR3. The V gene is TRGV4, the J gene TRGJ1 or TRGJ2. TCRdb leaves out the J gene; it was filled in here by matching the DNA to germline. The CDR3 runs 12 residues. In germline, CDR1 is EGSTGY, CDR2 YDSYTSSV. This CDR3 reads CATWTRYYKKLF. CDR3 nucleotides: TGCGCCACCTGGACCCGTTATTATAAGAAACTCTTT.

This clone came up a few times. This chain connects TRGV9 to TRGJP. The J gene is not listed in TCRdb, so it was assigned here from a DNA match to germline. The trim removed 4 bases at V and 4 bases at J, leaving 1 base unmatched. CDR3 length equals 15 residues. The V gene's germline CDR1 is GITISATS and CDR2 ISYDGTV (reference sequence). CDR3: CALWDQELGKKIKVF. The DNA for the CDR3 is TGTGCCTTGTGGGATCAAGAGTTGGGCAAAAAAATCAAGGTATTT.

The V gene was identified as TRGV4, while no J gene was called. Germline CDR1 EGSTGY, CDR2 YDSYTSSV. This CDR3 has 11 amino acids. As DNA, the CDR3 is TGTGCCACCTGGGATGGGCGGAAGGGACTCTTT. Its translation: CATWDGRKGLF.

The V and J genes are TRGV5 and TRGJ1 or TRGJ2. Because TCRdb records no J gene, it was assigned here through a match of the DNA to germline. J was trimmed by 4 bases and V by 5 bases; bases with no gene match: 5. Germline V CDR1 and CDR2: VINAFY, YDVSNSKD. The CDR3 is 12 amino acids. The CDR3 DNA sequence: TGTGCCACCTGGGGCCTCTATTATAAGAAACTCTTT. Translating gives CATWGLYYKKLF.

This clone was recorded once. The genes are TRGV2 and TRGJ1 or TRGJ2. The J gene, absent from TCRdb, was called here by matching the DNA to germline. The CDR3 is 13 amino acids. From germline, CDR1 is EGSNGY and CDR2 YDSYNSKV. With V trimmed by 2 bases and J by 0 bases, 1 base remained unmatched. CDR3 in DNA: TGTGCCACCTGGGACGAGAATTATTATAAGAAACTCTTT. It specifies CATWDENYYKKLF.

This clone was counted a single time. One end of the junction does not line up with germline, which may come from a read error. The rearrangement links TRGV3 to TRGJ1 or TRGJ2. In the absence of a J gene in TCRdb, the DNA was matched to germline to assign it here. Germline V gene sequence: CDR1 VTNTFY, CDR2 YDVSTARD (reference sequence). The CDR3 loop spans 13 amino acids. The CDR3, as DNA: TGTGCCGCCTGGGACACGGGGGACTATAAGAAACTCTTT. This gives the protein CAAWDTGDYKKLF.